A single sample gave rise to the 24 T cell receptor beta chains below, sequenced in a study of T-cell reconstitution after alpha-beta-depleted transplantation in children. A TCRbeta library incorporating unique molecular identifiers was prepared. TCRdb itself ran the PCR reads through MiXCR, one entry per CDR3 protein. Among about 500,000 distinct CDR3 sequences listed, over 25% were seen once. The starting material was PBMCs from the stem cell graft donor, obtained from the stem cell graft. These receptors originate from a human donor who donated a stem cell graft to a child with aplastic anemia.

The chain is built from TRBV12-3 or TRBV12-4 and TRBJ2-3, with 8 bases matching TRBD2. The length of the CDR3 is 13 residues. The ends lost 8 bases at V and 4 bases at J; junction bases unmatched: 5. For the CDR3, the DNA is TGTGCCAGCGGGGGTAGCGGGGCAGATACGCAGTATTTT. Translated: CASGGSGADTQYF.

This chain uses TRBV12-3 or TRBV12-4 with TRBJ2-1, with D tentatively TRBD1 (6 bases). This CDR3 region has 16 residues. The V gene lost 3 bases and the J gene lost 6 bases, with 18 bases spanning the gap. The CDR3 DNA sequence: TGTGCCAGCAGTTTCTGGGGGCATTATGTGGGCAATGAGCAGTTCTTC. Translation: CASSFWGHYVGNEQFF.

The chain carries TRBV20-1 and TRBJ2-7; weak D call: TRBD2 (5 bases). Trimming stripped 3 bases from V and 6 bases from J, with 21 bases between. The CDR3 loop spans 15 amino acids. Germline loops: CDR1 DFQATT, CDR2 SNEGSKA (reference sequence). CDR3 coding DNA: TGCAGTGCTAGTGCTGTGAGCGGAACCCGCTCCGAGCAGTACTTC. Protein sequence: CSASAVSGTRSEQYF.

The table lists this clonotype with a few counts. The rearrangement links TRBV20-1 to TRBJ2-7, with a weak D call TRBD2 (7 bases). Germline CDR1 and CDR2: DFQATT and SNEGSKA (reference sequence). The ends were cut back, 5 bases at V and 6 bases at J, with 11 bases in the middle. CDR3 length: 11 residues. CDR3 sequence reads: CSAGGGREQYV. CDR3 DNA sequence: TGCAGTGCTGGGGGGGGGCGCGAGCAGTACGTC.

There are a few counts of this clonotype. This chain uses TRBV20-1 with TRBJ2-3, with a possible D match to TRBD2 (6 bases). The CDR3 covers 13 residues. Germline V CDR1 and CDR2: DFQATT, SNEGSKA (reference sequence). Trimming took 5 bases from V and 7 from J, leaving 16 bases between them. CDR3 amino acids: CSAPAGTKNTQYF. CDR3 coding DNA: TGCAGTGCTCCGGCGGGAACCAAAAATACGCAGTATTTT.

The gene calls are TRBV27 and TRBJ1-5; D remains unclear. The CDR3 has 15 amino acids. Germline CDR1 is MNHEY and CDR2 is SMNVEV (reference sequence). With 3 bases removed from V and 2 bases from J, the gap between germline ends came to 11 bases. CDR3 amino acids: CASSLGSQGNQPQHF. Written as DNA, the CDR3 is TGTGCCAGCAGTTTGGGATCGCAGGGCAATCAGCCCCAGCATTTT.

This clonotype was seen only a few times. This chain connects TRBV12-3 or TRBV12-4 to TRBJ2-7; 8 nucleotides agree with TRBD1. The CDR3 sequence is 14 residues long. V was pared by 3 bases and J by 2 bases, with 3 bases of the junction left unmatched. CDR3 loop: CASSFDRGPYEQYF. For the CDR3, the DNA is TGTGCCAGCAGTTTCGACAGGGGACCCTACGAGCAGTACTTC.

This rearrangement joins TRBV19 to TRBJ1-5; 7 bases line up with TRBD1. This CDR3 has 14 residues. CDR1 is LNHDA and CDR2 is SQIVND in the germline V gene (reference sequence). J lost 5 bases, V lost 2 bases, and 3 bases had no gene match. This CDR3 reads CASSIWQGDQPQHF. CDR3 nucleotides: TGTGCCAGTAGTATATGGCAGGGGGATCAGCCCCAGCATTTT.

A note on this clonotype: The germline gene is not matched at one end of the junction; a read error may be the cause. The chain combines TRBV7-3 with TRBJ2-1, with 8 bases matching TRBD2. The CDR3 sequence is 16 residues long. Germline loops: CDR1 SGHTA, CDR2 FQGTGA. The CDR3 sequence is CASRLTGTSSYNEQFF. DNA for the CDR3: TGTGCCAGCAGATTAACCGGGACTAGCTCCTACAATGAGCAGTTCTTC.

This clonotype has a count of ten or more. The gene calls are TRBV29-1 and TRBJ2-4; possibly TRBD1 or TRBD2 for D (5 bases each). Germline V CDR1 and CDR2: SQVTM, ANQGSEA. V was pared by 5 bases and J by 7 bases, with 18 bases between. CDR3 length: 14 amino acids. CDR3 coding DNA: TGCAGCGTTCATCAGAGGGGACCCTGGAACATTCAGTACTTC. Its protein product is CSVHQRGPWNIQYF.

V is TRBV14 and J is TRBJ1-1; 8 nucleotides align to TRBD1. The length of the CDR3 is 17 residues. Germline lookup yields CDR1 SGHDN and CDR2 FVKESK. Unmatched junction bases numbered 7, after V lost 0 bases and J lost 1 base. The CDR3: CASSQDRQGARNTEAFF. The DNA for the CDR3 is TGTGCCAGCAGCCAAGATCGGCAGGGGGCCCGGAACACTGAAGCTTTCTTT.

This clonotype was seen a handful of times. The genes are TRBV20-1 and TRBJ1-5, with D hard to call. Germline V lookup: CDR1 DFQATT, CDR2 SNEGSKA (reference sequence). The CDR3 totals 14 residues. Trimming cost V 8 bases and J 1 base, with 15 bases left between them. The CDR3 DNA follows: TGCAGTCTAAGGCGCACGGACAGCAATCAGCCCCAGCATTTT. Its translation is CSLRRTDSNQPQHF.

CDR3 sequence (DNA): TGTGCCAGCAGTTACTCTACTAGCGGCAACACCGGGGAGCTGTTTTTT. It codes for CASSYSTSGNTGELFF. The chain joins TRBV6-5 to TRBJ2-2; 8 positions match TRBD2. Germline CDR1 MNHEY, CDR2 SVGAGI. V was pared by 0 bases and J by 2 bases, with 2 bases of the junction left unmatched. The CDR3 runs 16 residues.

The genes are TRBV6-2 or TRBV6-3 and TRBJ1-1; 7 positions agree with TRBD1. Trimming cost V 0 bases and J 10 bases; bases outside gene matches: 2. CDR1 and CDR2 from the germline V gene are MNHEY and SVGEGT. This CDR3 has 12 amino acids. CDR3 bases: TGTGCCAGCAGTTACTCGACAGGGCTAGCTTTCTTT. This translates into CASSYSTGLAFF.

CDR3 DNA: TGTGCCAGCAGCTCGGGGCTAACGAACAATGAGCAGTTCTTC. Translation gives CASSSGLTNNEQFF. The rearrangement joins TRBV7-3 to TRBJ2-1, with D perhaps TRBD1 or TRBD2 (5 bases each). V shed 4 bases and J shed 5 bases, with 12 bases lying between them. The CDR3 totals 14 residues. Germline V lookup: CDR1 SGHTA, CDR2 FQGTGA.

The chain employs TRBV7-9 and TRBJ1-5; a possible D gene is TRBD1 (6 bases). Germline assignment: CDR1 SEHNR and CDR2 FQNEAQ (reference sequence). CDR3 length: 13 residues. V gave up 1 base and J gave up 8 bases, with 9 bases separating them. CDR3 in DNA: TGTGCCAGCAGCTTAGAGGGGGGCAAGCCCCAGCATTTT. Its protein product is CASSLEGGKPQHF.

A few counts support this clonotype. The V call is TRBV7-9, the J call TRBJ2-4, with 7 bases aligning to TRBD2. The ends lost 1 base at V and 1 base at J; junction bases unmatched: 7. This CDR3 is built from 17 residues. Germline V gene lookup returns CDR1 SEHNR and CDR2 FQNEAQ (reference sequence). CDR3 protein: CASSLEGGSFAKNIQYF. CDR3 nucleotides: TGTGCCAGCAGCTTAGAGGGCGGGAGTTTTGCCAAAAACATTCAGTACTTC. The full variable domain, rest sourced from reference TRBV7-9 and TRBJ2-4, is DTGVSQNPRHKITKRGQNVTFRCDPISEHNRLYWYRQTLGQGPEFLTYFQNEAQLEKSRLLSDRFSAERPKGSFSTLEIQRTEQGDSAMYLCASSLEGGSFAKNIQYFGAGTRLSVL.

This clonotype was observed a few times. The genes are TRBV20-1 and TRBJ1-1; TRBD1 might be the D (6 bases). The V gene's germline CDR1 is DFQATT and CDR2 SNEGSKA (reference sequence). The ends were cut back, 6 bases at V and 1 base at J, with 12 bases in the middle. This CDR3 contains 13 residues. In DNA, the CDR3 is TGCAGTGCCCGTTTAGGGGGGAACACTGAAGCTTTCTTT. Translated, it gives CSARLGGNTEAFF.

The CDR3 is CASSRTSGREQYV. CDR3 sequence (DNA): TGTGCCAGCAGTAGGACTAGCGGGAGGGAGCAGTACGTC. V usage is TRBV3-1 and J usage is TRBJ2-7; 14 bases align to TRBD2. This CDR3 is 13 amino acids long. The ends lost 6 bases at V and 7 bases at J; junction bases unmatched: 2. From germline, CDR1 is LGHDT and CDR2 YNNKEL (reference sequence).

The CDR3 region has the DNA TGTGCCATCAGCGGAGGGAGGGGAGGTAATTACGAGCAGTACGTC. Encoded protein: CAISGGRGGNYEQYV. The gene calls are TRBV10-3 and TRBJ2-7; TRBD2 agrees at 7 bases. Germline CDR1 ENHRY, CDR2 SYGVKD. V trimming: 6 bases; J trimming: 4 bases; junction bases outside the gene matches: 12. The length of the CDR3 is 15 residues.

This clonotype was picked up a small number of times. This chain connects TRBV6-1 to TRBJ1-1; D is undetermined. Per the germline V gene, CDR1 is MNHNS and CDR2 is SASEGT. This CDR3 has 13 amino acids. Trimming removed 8 bases at V and 0 bases at J, with 10 bases between. CDR3 region: CASGSVVNTEAFF. In DNA form, the CDR3 reads TGTGCCAGCGGGTCGGTTGTGAACACTGAAGCTTTCTTT.

This rearrangement joins TRBV18 to TRBJ2-7; TRBD2 aligns across 13 bases. J lost 4 bases, V lost 3 bases, and 3 bases had no gene match. CDR3 length: 15 residues. CDR1 KGHSH and CDR2 LQKENI come from the germline V gene. CDR3 DNA sequence: TGTGCCAGCTCACCCAGGACTAGCGGGAGTTACGAGCAGTACGTC. Its translation is CASSPRTSGSYEQYV.

This chain uses TRBV6-6 with TRBJ1-2; 8 positions agree with TRBD1. The germline V gene has CDR1 MNHNY and CDR2 SVGAGI (reference sequence). The CDR3 has 13 amino acids. The junction had 3 bases not matched to a gene; V was cut back by 4 bases and J by 5 bases. Here the CDR3 DNA reads TGTGCCAGCAGTTCCCGGACAGGGTATGGCTACACCTTC. It yields the protein CASSSRTGYGYTF.

The chain recombines TRBV11-1 with TRBJ2-5; D is ambiguous. The CDR3 extends over 16 amino acids. In germline, CDR1 is SGHAT, CDR2 FQDESV (reference sequence). Trimming left V 5 bases short and J 5 bases short, with 21 bases between. Here the CDR3 reads CASSTLPGLNEETQYF. The CDR3 DNA sequence: TGTGCCAGCAGCACCCTCCCGGGCCTTAATGAGGAGACCCAGTACTTC.